The rows below give T cell receptor beta chains drawn from one sample of a study of T-cell reconstitution after alpha-beta-depleted transplantation in children. TCRdb analysed the PCR reads with MiXCR anew, one entry per CDR3 protein. The table has roughly 300,000 distinct CDR3 sequences, 10% seen once. The source material was PBMCs from the stem cell graft donor, sampled from the stem cell graft. Receptor source: a human donor who donated a stem cell graft to a child with acute lymphoblastic leukemia. Both conserved end residues are part of each CDR3. The D gene is left open where the match is weak. Size values are once, few and many counts, or a class for expanded clones, and some rows have none.

few	TRBJ1-5	TRBV20-1	.	CSARQVYSNQPQHF	TGCAGTGCTAGACAGGTCTATAGCAATCAGCCCCAGCATTTT
few	TRBJ2-1	TRBV20-1	TRBD2	CSARVSGREQFF	TGCAGTGCTCGGGTTAGCGGGAGGGAGCAGTTCTTC
.	TRBJ2-6	TRBV2	.	CASSGASGANGLTF	TGTGCCAGCAGCGGGGCATCTGGGGCCAACGGCCTGACTTTC
few	TRBJ2-6	TRBV14	.	CASSPLIGANVLTF	TGTGCCAGCAGCCCTCTAATTGGGGCCAACGTCCTGACTTTC
.	TRBJ2-5	TRBV27	.	CASSQRLQETQYF	TGTGCCAGCAGTCAAAGGTTACAAGAGACCCAGTACTTC
few	TRBJ2-3	TRBV6-1	TRBD1	CASSIRTGGTDTQYF	TGTGCCAGCAGTATCCGGACAGGGGGCACAGATACGCAGTATTTT
few	TRBJ1-3	TRBV9	.	CASSVQPRAGNTIYF	TGTGCCAGCAGCGTACAACCCCGGGCTGGAAACACCATATATTTT
many	TRBJ2-1	TRBV7-9	.	CASSLVGRRYNEQFF	TGTGCCAGCAGCTTAGTTGGACGGAGATACAATGAGCAGTTCTTC
many	TRBJ2-5	TRBV18	.	CASSPSETQYF	TGTGCCAGCTCACCATCAGAGACCCAGTACTTC
few	TRBJ2-7	TRBV7-9	.	CASSYRDTTYEQYF	TGTGCCAGCAGCTACCGGGACACTACCTACGAGCAGTACTTC
.	TRBJ2-1	TRBV6-2/TRBV6-3	.	CASSDPSYEQFF	TGTGCCAGCAGTGACCCCTCATATGAGCAGTTCTTC
.	TRBJ2-2	TRBV20-1	.	CSAHLRGNTGELFF	TGCAGTGCACACCTCCGGGGTAACACCGGGGAGCTGTTTTTT
.	TRBJ1-2	TRBV7-9	.	CASSRPHGYTF	TGTGCCAGCAGCCGGCCCCATGGCTACACCTTC